Listed below are T cell receptor beta chains from one sample, sequenced in a study of control samples from healthy donors and cancer patients. Assay: immunoSEQ multiplex PCR; the TCRdb copy retains only in-frame clones and omits some. Counted here are 150,000 or so clones, about 93% occurring once; the ten biggest clones make up under 2.5%. Sequencing was done on a sample of blood. All receptors come from a man aged 50 to 59 in good health. CDR3s include the opening cysteine and the closing phenylalanine or tryptophan. D genes are given only for firm matches. The size of a clone is reported for some rows only, either as once, few or many, or as a class for expanded clones.

TRBV28	once	NA	TRBJ1-1	CASSLRDEAFF	TGTGCCAGCAGTTTAAGGGATGAAGCTTTCTTT
TRBV25-1	NA	TRBD1	TRBJ2-7	CASSESWTGSYEQYF	TGTGCCAGCAGTGAATCATGGACAGGCTCCTACGAGCAGTACTTC
TRBV28	NA	TRBD2	TRBJ2-1	CASSPSGLNGRSSSYNEQFF	TGTGCCAGCAGTCCCTCGGGTCTTAACGGGAGGTCCAGCTCCTACAATGAGCAGTTCTTC
TRBV5-1	NA	NA	TRBJ1-1	CASSLVGGLNTEAFF	TGCGCCAGCAGCTTGGTTGGGGGATTGAACACTGAAGCTTTCTTT
TRBV7-9	NA	NA	TRBJ2-1	CASSAGEGAGNEQFF	TGTGCCAGCAGCGCCGGGGAAGGGGCAGGCAATGAGCAGTTCTTC
TRBV24-1	NA	NA	TRBJ2-6	CATSVGRDGANVLTF	TGTGCCACCAGTGTGGGCAGGGATGGGGCCAACGTCCTGACTTTC
TRBV2	NA	TRBD1	TRBJ1-6	CASRGTASSYNSPLHF	TGTGCCAGCAGGGGGACAGCCAGCTCCTATAATTCACCCCTCCACTTT
TRBV6-5	NA	NA	TRBJ2-2	CASTGYHTGELFF	TGTGCCAGCACGGGATACCACACCGGGGAGCTGTTTTTT
TRBV7-8	once	NA	TRBJ2-2	CASSLGKMNTGELFF	TGTGCCAGCAGTTTGGGAAAGATGAACACCGGGGAGCTGTTTTTT
TRBV14	NA	TRBD2	TRBJ2-1	CASSISGGAYNEQFF	TGTGCCAGCAGTATTAGCGGGGGGGCCTACAATGAGCAGTTCTTC
TRBV4-1	NA	NA	TRBJ1-2	CASSLEVRSDYGYTF	TGCGCCAGCAGCCTAGAGGTCCGTTCAGACTATGGCTACACCTTC
TRBV3-1/TRBV3-2	NA	NA	TRBJ1-5	CASSQDTTGQPQHF	TGTGCCAGCAGCCAAGACACGACTGGTCAGCCCCAGCATTTT
TRBV5-1	NA	TRBD1	TRBJ2-7	CASSLEPGGSSYEQYF	TGCGCCAGCAGCTTGGAACCAGGGGGCAGCTCCTACGAGCAGTACTTC
TRBV18	NA	NA	TRBJ2-7	CASSPADSYEQYF	TGTGCCAGCTCACCAGCGGACTCCTACGAGCAGTACTTC
TRBV28	NA	TRBD1	TRBJ2-7	CASSSGSGGGYEQYF	TGTGCCAGCAGTTCGGGGTCAGGGGGCGGTTACGAGCAGTACTTC
TRBV2	NA	NA	TRBJ2-5	CASSEAAVTQYF	TGTGCCAGCAGTGAAGCGGCCGTGACCCAGTACTTC
TRBV5-1	NA	TRBD1	TRBJ2-7	CASSVVGQGYEQYF	TGCGCCAGCAGCGTCGTAGGACAGGGCTACGAGCAGTACTTC
TRBV9	NA	NA	TRBJ2-1	CASSVAGRQYNEQFF	TGTGCCAGCAGCGTAGCGGGGAGACAGTACAATGAGCAGTTCTTC
TRBV28	NA	NA	TRBJ1-2	CASSSAMRGLGYGYTF	TGTGCCAGCAGTTCTGCTATGAGGGGGTTAGGATATGGCTACACCTTC
TRBV18	NA	NA	TRBJ1-1	CASSQKSGENTEAFF	TGTGCCAGCTCCCAAAAGTCGGGGGAGAACACTGAAGCTTTCTTT
TRBV6-6	NA	NA	TRBJ1-2	CASNSPQGHYGYTF	TGTGCCAGCAACTCTCCCCAGGGGCACTATGGCTACACCTTC
TRBV5-1	NA	NA	TRBJ2-1	CASSSGGRNEQFF	TGCGCCAGCAGCTCCGGAGGGCGGAATGAGCAGTTCTTC
TRBV9	NA	TRBD2	TRBJ2-1	CASSIWTSVYNEQFF	TGTGCCAGCAGCATATGGACTAGCGTCTACAATGAGCAGTTCTTC
TRBV12-3/TRBV12-4	NA	TRBD1	TRBJ2-7	CASSFGTDTGQYF	TGTGCCAGCAGTTTTGGGACAGATACTGGGCAGTACTTC
TRBV2	NA	TRBD2	TRBJ2-6	CASSVGGGAGANVLTF	TGTGCCAGCAGTGTCGGGGGAGGGGCTGGGGCCAACGTCCTGACTTTC
TRBV4-1	NA	NA	TRBJ1-4	CASSQAQGDEKLFF	TGCGCCAGCAGCCAAGCCCAGGGAGATGAAAAACTGTTTTTT
TRBV25-1	NA	NA	TRBJ1-3	CASSESGKRSGNTIYF	TGTGCCAGCAGTGAATCGGGTAAACGCTCTGGAAACACCATATATTTT
TRBV5-1	NA	TRBD1	TRBJ1-4	CASSLAGQSVEKLFF	TGCGCCAGCAGCTTGGCGGGACAGAGTGTTGAAAAACTGTTTTTT
TRBV7-9	NA	NA	TRBJ2-2	CASSPRDSLTGELFF	TGTGCCAGCAGCCCCCGGGACTCCTTAACCGGGGAGCTGTTTTTT
TRBV2	NA	TRBD1	TRBJ1-1	CASSGDSNTEAFF	TGTGCCAGCAGTGGGGACAGCAACACTGAAGCTTTCTTT
TRBV18	NA	NA	TRBJ2-7	CASSGGLYEQYF	TGTGCCAGCTCAGGGGGCCTCTACGAGCAGTACTTC
TRBV3-1/TRBV3-2	NA	NA	TRBJ1-2	CASGDGNYGYTF	TGTGCCAGCGGGGACGGCAACTATGGCTACACCTTC
TRBV5-4	once	NA	TRBJ2-7	CASSSDYEQYF	TGTGCCAGCAGCTCCGACTACGAGCAGTACTTC
TRBV5-4	NA	TRBD1	TRBJ2-7	CASSFQGTATYEQYF	TGTGCCAGCAGCTTCCAGGGGACAGCGACCTACGAGCAGTACTTC
TRBV7-2	NA	NA	TRBJ2-1	CASSLDRSSYNEQFF	TGTGCCAGCAGCTTAGACAGGAGCTCCTACAATGAGCAGTTCTTC
TRBV7-7	NA	NA	TRBJ2-5	CASSPPGHRIQETQYF	TGTGCTAGCAGCCCGCCGGGACATCGTATCCAAGAGACCCAGTACTTC
TRBV4-1	NA	NA	TRBJ1-1	CASSQDQGTEAFF	TGCGCCAGCAGCCAAGATCAGGGGACTGAAGCTTTCTTT
TRBV6-5	NA	NA	TRBJ1-6	CASSYSLDSNNSPLHF	TGTGCCAGCAGTTACTCGTTGGACAGCAATAATTCACCCCTCCACTTT
TRBV28	NA	NA	TRBJ2-7	CASSFSQGTYEQYF	TGTGCCAGCAGTTTTTCTCAGGGAACCTACGAGCAGTACTTC
TRBV2	NA	TRBD2	TRBJ2-7	CASLGRGRASNYEQYF	TGTGCCAGCCTGGGCCGCGGGAGGGCCTCTAACTACGAGCAGTACTTC
TRBV30	NA	NA	TRBJ1-3	CAWSVRGANTIYF	TGTGCCTGGAGTGTACGGGGTGCGAACACCATATATTTT
TRBV19	NA	TRBD2	TRBJ2-1	CASSIPLAGEHEQFF	TGTGCCAGTAGTATTCCCCTAGCGGGAGAGCATGAGCAGTTCTTC
TRBV5-4	NA	TRBD2	TRBJ2-1	CASSSLAGNSYNEQFF	TGTGCCAGCAGCAGCCTAGCGGGGAACTCCTACAATGAGCAGTTCTTC
TRBV19	NA	TRBD2	TRBJ2-2	CASIPPRGLAGDANTGELFF	TGTGCCAGTATCCCCCCTCGGGGACTAGCGGGAGACGCGAACACCGGGGAGCTGTTTTTT
TRBV5-1	NA	NA	TRBJ1-3	CASSLAGSLSGNTIYF	TGCGCCAGCAGCTTGGCCGGGTCTCTCTCTGGAAACACCATATATTTT
TRBV6-5	NA	TRBD1	TRBJ1-6	CASLEDRGGSPLHF	TGTGCCAGCCTGGAGGACAGGGGTGGATCACCCCTCCACTTT
TRBV12-2	NA	NA	TRBJ1-2	CASRFTGGYTF	TGTGCAAGTCGCTTTACGGGGGGCTACACCTTC
TRBV18	NA	TRBD1	TRBJ1-4	CASSPGQGEKLFF	TGTGCCAGCTCACCGGGACAGGGCGAAAAACTGTTTTTT
TRBV11-2	NA	TRBD2	TRBJ2-1	CASSPRGRLAGAEQFF	TGTGCCAGCAGCCCGAGGGGGCGACTAGCGGGAGCTGAGCAGTTCTTC
TRBV11-2	NA	NA	TRBJ2-3	CASSLGSDTQYF	TGTGCCAGCAGCTTGGGATCAGATACGCAGTATTTT
TRBV7-9	NA	TRBD2	TRBJ2-1	CASSLGLSGRNNEQFF	TGTGCCAGCAGCTTAGGACTCAGCGGGAGAAACAATGAGCAGTTCTTC
TRBV21-1	NA	NA	TRBJ2-6	CAHEETGFSGANVLTF	TGTGCCCACGAGGAGACAGGCTTCTCTGGGGCCAACGTCCTGACTTTC
TRBV18	NA	NA	TRBJ1-5	CASSPSGRNQPQHF	TGTGCCAGCTCACCTTCAGGCCGCAATCAGCCCCAGCATTTT